This entry is about one T cell receptor (beta chain). CDR1 is SGHTA and CDR2 is FQGNSA in the germline V gene. V was trimmed by 0 bases and J by 1 base, leaving 5 bases between them. This CDR3 has 14 amino acids. This specimen belongs to a study of regulatory T cells in long-lasting Graves disease. Time point given: persistent/refractory GD, antithyroid drugs over 5 years with positive TRAb. RNA from PBMCs was the source of the TCR library. To make TCR beta libraries, researchers used iRepertoire HTBI primers and Arm-PCR of CDR3 regions. TCRdb re-derived calls from the multiplex PCR reads in MiXCR, one entry per CDR3 protein. Among roughly 450,000 distinct CDR3 sequences listed, around 22% were seen once.

The source material was peripheral blood mononuclear cells (PBMCs), sampled when the disease was refractory, from a patient treated with antithyroid drugs. The chain uses TRBV7-2 and TRBJ2-3; tentative D call: TRBD1 (5 bases). This receptor was taken from a female donor with Graves disease. CDR3 in amino acids: CASSLARGTDTQYF. CDR3 nucleotides: TGTGCCAGCAGCTTAGCCAGGGGCACAGATACGCAGTATTTT.